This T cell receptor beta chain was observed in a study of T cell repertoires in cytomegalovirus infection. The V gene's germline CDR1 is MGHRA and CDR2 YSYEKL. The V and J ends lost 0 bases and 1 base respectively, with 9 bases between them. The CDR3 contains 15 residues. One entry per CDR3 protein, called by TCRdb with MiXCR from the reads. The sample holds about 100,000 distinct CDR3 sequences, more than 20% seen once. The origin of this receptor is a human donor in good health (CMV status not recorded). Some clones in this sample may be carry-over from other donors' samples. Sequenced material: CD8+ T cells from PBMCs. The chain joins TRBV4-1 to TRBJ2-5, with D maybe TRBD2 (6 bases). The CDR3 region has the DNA TGCGCCAGCAGCCAAGATCTCGGGGGCCAAGAGACCCAGTACTTC. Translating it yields CASSQDLGGQETQYF.